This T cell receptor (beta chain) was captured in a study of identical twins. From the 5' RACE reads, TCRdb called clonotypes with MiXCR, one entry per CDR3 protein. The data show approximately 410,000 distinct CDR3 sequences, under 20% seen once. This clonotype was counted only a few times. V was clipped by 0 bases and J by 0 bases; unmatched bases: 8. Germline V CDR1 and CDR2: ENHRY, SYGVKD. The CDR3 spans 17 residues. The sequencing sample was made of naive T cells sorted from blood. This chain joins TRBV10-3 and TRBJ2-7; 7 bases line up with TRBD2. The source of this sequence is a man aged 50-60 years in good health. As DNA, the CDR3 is TGTGCCATCAGTGAGTCTGGGTGGGGGGGAATCTCCTACGAGCAGTACTTC. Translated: CAISESGWGGISYEQYF.